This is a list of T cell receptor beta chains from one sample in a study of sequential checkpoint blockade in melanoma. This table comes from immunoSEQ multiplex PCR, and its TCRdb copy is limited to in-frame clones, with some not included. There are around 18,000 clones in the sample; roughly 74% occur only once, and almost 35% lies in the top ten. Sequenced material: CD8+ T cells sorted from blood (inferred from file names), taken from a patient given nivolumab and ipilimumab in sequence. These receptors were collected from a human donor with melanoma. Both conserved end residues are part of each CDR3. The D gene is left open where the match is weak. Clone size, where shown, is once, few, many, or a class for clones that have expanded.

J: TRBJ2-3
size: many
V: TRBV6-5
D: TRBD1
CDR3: CASAGTGSTDTQYF
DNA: TGTGCCAGCGCCGGGACAGGTTCCACAGATACGCAGTATTTT

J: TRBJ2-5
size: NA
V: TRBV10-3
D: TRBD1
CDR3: CAISNEGARETQYF
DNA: TGTGCCATCTCGAACGAGGGGGCTAGGGAGACCCAGTACTTC

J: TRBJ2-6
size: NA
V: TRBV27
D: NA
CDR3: CASSPRSTGAGANVLTF
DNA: TGTGCCAGCAGTCCGAGATCGACAGGTGCTGGGGCCAACGTCCTGACTTTC

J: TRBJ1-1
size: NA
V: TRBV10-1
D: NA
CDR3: CASSRLLNVGRATEAFF
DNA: TGCGCCAGCAGCCGGTTATTGAATGTGGGGAGAGCCACTGAAGCTTTCTTT

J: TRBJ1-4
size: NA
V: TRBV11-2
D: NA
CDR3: CASPSGAGFGKLFF
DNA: TGTGCCAGCCCTAGCGGGGCAGGGTTTGGAAAACTGTTTTTT

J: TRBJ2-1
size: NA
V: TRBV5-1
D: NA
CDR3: CASSLAVATGNEQFF
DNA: TGCGCCAGCAGCTTGGCGGTCGCGACGGGCAATGAGCAGTTCTTC

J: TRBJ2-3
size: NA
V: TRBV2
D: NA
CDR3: CATSSTDTQYF
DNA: TGTGCCACGTCTAGCACAGATACGCAGTATTTT

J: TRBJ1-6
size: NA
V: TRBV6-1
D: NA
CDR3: CASSETGLVGGVNSPLHF
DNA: TGTGCCAGCAGTGAAACTGGTCTCGTAGGCGGGGTCAATTCACCCCTCCACTTT

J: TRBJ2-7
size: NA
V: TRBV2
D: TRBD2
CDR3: CASTPGLAEQYF
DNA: TGTGCCAGTACCCCGGGACTAGCCGAGCAGTACTTC

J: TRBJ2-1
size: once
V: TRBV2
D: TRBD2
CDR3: CAALGGLAGRNEQFF
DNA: TGTGCCGCACTAGGCGGACTAGCGGGAAGGAATGAGCAGTTCTTC

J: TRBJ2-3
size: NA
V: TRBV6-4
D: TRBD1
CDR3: CASSPGQGADTQYF
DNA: TGTGCCAGCAGCCCGGGACAGGGGGCGGATACGCAGTATTTT

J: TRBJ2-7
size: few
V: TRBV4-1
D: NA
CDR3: CASSQEGGAGTTYEQYF
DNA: TGCGCCAGCAGCCAAGAGGGAGGTGCAGGGACGACCTACGAGCAGTACTTC

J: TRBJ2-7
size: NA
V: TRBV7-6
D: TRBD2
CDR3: CASSLGGGFGEQYF
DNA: TGTGCCAGCAGCTTGGGCGGGGGGTTCGGAGAGCAGTACTTC

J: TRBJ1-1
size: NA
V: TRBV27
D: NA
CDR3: CASSLFWNTEAFF
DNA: TGTGCCAGCAGTTTATTCTGGAACACTGAAGCTTTCTTT

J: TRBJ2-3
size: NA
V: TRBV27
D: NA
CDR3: CASRIAVSTDTQYF
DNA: TGTGCCAGCCGGATAGCGGTTAGCACAGATACGCAGTATTTT

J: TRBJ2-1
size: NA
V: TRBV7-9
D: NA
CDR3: CASSLEDSYNEQFF
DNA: TGTGCCAGCAGCTTGGAGGACTCCTACAATGAGCAGTTCTTC

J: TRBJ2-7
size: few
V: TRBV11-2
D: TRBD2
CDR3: CASSLVAGGPVYEQYF
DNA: TGTGCCAGCAGCTTAGTAGCGGGGGGGCCGGTTTACGAGCAGTACTTC

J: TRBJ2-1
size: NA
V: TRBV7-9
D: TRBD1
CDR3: CASSYTTGLKTVDEQFF
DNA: TGTGCCAGCAGCTACACGACAGGGTTGAAGACAGTCGATGAGCAGTTCTTC

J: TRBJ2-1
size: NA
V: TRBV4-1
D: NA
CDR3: CASSPLAGEQFF
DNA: TGCGCCAGCAGCCCCCTAGCCGGTGAGCAGTTCTTC

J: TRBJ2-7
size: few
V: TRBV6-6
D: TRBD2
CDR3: CASSYLAGTHAYEQYF
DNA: TGTGCCAGCAGTTACCTAGCGGGGACTCATGCCTACGAGCAGTACTTC

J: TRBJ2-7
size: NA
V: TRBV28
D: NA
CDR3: CASSAPGLMIHYEQYF
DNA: TGTGCCAGCAGTGCTCCGGGACTCATGATCCACTACGAGCAGTACTTC

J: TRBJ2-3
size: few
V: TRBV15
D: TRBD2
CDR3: CATSRVAGGGADTQYF
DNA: TGTGCCACCAGCAGAGTAGCGGGAGGAGGAGCAGATACGCAGTATTTT

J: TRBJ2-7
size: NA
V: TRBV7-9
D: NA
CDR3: CASTPDRNRSYEQYF
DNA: TGTGCCAGCACCCCCGACAGAAATCGCTCCTACGAGCAGTACTTC

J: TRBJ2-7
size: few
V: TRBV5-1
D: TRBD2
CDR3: CASRQTSGGAYEQYF
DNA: TGCGCCAGCAGACAAACTAGCGGGGGGGCCTACGAGCAGTACTTC

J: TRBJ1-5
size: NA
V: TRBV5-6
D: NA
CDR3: CASSFGYGGNQPQHF
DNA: TGTGCCAGCAGCTTCGGGTATGGTGGCAATCAGCCCCAGCATTTT

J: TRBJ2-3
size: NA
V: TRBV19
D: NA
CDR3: CASSTWGADTQYF
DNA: TGTGCCAGTAGTACGTGGGGGGCAGATACGCAGTATTTT

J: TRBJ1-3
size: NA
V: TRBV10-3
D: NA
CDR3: CAISESPGLAVGNTIYF
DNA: TGTGCCATCAGTGAGTCGCCAGGACTCGCAGTTGGAAACACCATATATTTT

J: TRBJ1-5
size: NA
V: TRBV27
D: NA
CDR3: CASSLGADSNQPQHF
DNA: TGTGCCAGCAGTTTAGGGGCAGATAGCAATCAGCCCCAGCATTTT

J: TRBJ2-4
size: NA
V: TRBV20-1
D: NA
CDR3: CTRGAKNIQYF
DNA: TGCACTAGAGGGGCCAAAAACATTCAGTACTTC

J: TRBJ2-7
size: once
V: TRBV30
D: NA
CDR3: CAWNSNYEQYF
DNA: TGTGCCTGGAACTCCAACTACGAGCAGTACTTC

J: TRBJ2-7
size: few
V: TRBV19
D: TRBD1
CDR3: CASSIPGGHEQYF
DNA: TGTGCCAGTAGTATCCCAGGGGGCCACGAGCAGTACTTC

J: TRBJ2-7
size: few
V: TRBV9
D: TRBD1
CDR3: CASSVEGQVYEQYF
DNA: TGTGCCAGCAGCGTAGAGGGACAGGTCTACGAGCAGTACTTC

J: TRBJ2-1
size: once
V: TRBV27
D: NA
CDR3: CASSSGDNEQFF
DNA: TGTGCCAGCAGTTCCGGAGACAATGAGCAGTTCTTC

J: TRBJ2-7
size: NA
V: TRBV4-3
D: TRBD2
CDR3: CASSQALAEPYEQYF
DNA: TGCGCCAGCAGCCAAGCCCTAGCGGAGCCCTACGAGCAGTACTTC

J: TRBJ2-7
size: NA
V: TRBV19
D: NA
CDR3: CASSIGRLGTYEQYF
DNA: TGTGCCAGTAGTATTGGGAGACTTGGAACCTACGAGCAGTACTTC

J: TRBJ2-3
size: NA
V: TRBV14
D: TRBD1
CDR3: CASSQDGWTGGRDTQYF
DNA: TGTGCCAGCAGCCAAGACGGGTGGACAGGGGGGAGAGATACGCAGTATTTT

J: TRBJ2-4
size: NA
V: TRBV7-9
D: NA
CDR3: CASSSIEAGNRDIQYF
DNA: TGTGCCAGCAGCTCAATAGAGGCAGGGAATAGGGACATTCAGTACTTC

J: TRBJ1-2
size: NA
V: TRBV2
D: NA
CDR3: CASSEDALGGFGGYTF
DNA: TGTGCCAGCAGTGAAGATGCATTGGGAGGGTTCGGTGGCTACACCTTC

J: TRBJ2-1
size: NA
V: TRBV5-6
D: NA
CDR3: CASSPPTRNMINEQFF
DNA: TGTGCCAGCAGCCCCCCGACCAGGAATATGATCAATGAGCAGTTCTTC

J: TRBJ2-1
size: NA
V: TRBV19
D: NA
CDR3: CASSIAPPAYNEQFF
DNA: TGTGCCAGTAGTATCGCCCCTCCAGCCTACAATGAGCAGTTCTTC

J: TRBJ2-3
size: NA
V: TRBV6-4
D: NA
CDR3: CASSRELEVTDTQYF
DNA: TGTGCCAGCAGTCGGGAACTAGAGGTCACAGATACGCAGTATTTT

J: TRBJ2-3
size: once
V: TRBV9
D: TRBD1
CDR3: CASSGQGVAQYF
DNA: TGTGCCAGCAGCGGACAGGGGGTTGCGCAGTATTTT

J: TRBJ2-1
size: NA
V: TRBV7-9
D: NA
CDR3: CASSLGPTEQFF
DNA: TGTGCCAGCAGCTTAGGGCCCACTGAGCAGTTCTTC

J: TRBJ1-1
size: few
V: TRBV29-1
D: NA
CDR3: CSAVGEFMNTEAFF
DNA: TGCAGCGCCGTCGGGGAATTCATGAACACTGAAGCTTTCTTT

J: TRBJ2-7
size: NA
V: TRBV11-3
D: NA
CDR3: CASSPRQGLGEQYF
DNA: TGTGCCAGCAGCCCCCGGCAGGGGTTGGGAGAGCAGTACTTC

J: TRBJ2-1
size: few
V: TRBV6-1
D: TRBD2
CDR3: CASSELAGGYNEQFF
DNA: TGTGCCAGCAGTGAACTAGCGGGGGGTTACAATGAGCAGTTCTTC

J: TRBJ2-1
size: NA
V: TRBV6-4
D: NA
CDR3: CASSDSGLVSSYNEQFF
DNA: TGTGCCAGCAGTGACTCGGGGCTAGTGAGCTCCTACAATGAGCAGTTCTTC

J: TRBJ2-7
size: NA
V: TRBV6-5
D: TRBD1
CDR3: CATRAGQGGYEQYF
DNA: TGTGCCACCAGGGCGGGACAGGGGGGTTACGAGCAGTACTTC

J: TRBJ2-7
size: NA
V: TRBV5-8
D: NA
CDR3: CASSLARGSYEQYF
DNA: TGTGCCAGCAGCTTGGCCAGGGGATCCTACGAGCAGTACTTC

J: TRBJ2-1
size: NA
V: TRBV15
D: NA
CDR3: CATSRDPAGREQFF
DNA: TGTGCCACCAGCAGAGATCCGGCAGGAAGGGAGCAGTTCTTC

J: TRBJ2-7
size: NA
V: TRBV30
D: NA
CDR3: CAWSVRGGGYEQYF
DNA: TGTGCCTGGAGTGTAAGGGGGGGAGGCTACGAGCAGTACTTC

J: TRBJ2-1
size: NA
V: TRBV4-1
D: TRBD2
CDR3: CASRIGLARDTLYNEQFF
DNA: TGCGCCAGCAGGATAGGACTAGCGAGAGATACCCTATACAATGAGCAGTTCTTC

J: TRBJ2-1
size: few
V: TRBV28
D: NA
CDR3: CASSRLADSYNEQFF
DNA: TGTGCCAGCAGTCGTCTAGCAGACTCCTACAATGAGCAGTTCTTC

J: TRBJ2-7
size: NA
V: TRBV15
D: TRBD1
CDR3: CATSRGQGGAYEQYF
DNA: TGTGCCACCAGCAGGGGACAGGGAGGGGCCTACGAGCAGTACTTC

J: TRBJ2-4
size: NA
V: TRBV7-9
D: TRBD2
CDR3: CASSLGSGSAKNIQYF
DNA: TGTGCCAGCAGCTTAGGTAGCGGGAGTGCCAAAAACATTCAGTACTTC

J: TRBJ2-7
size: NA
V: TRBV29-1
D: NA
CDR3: CSVEGDEGVTYEQYF
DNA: TGCAGCGTTGAAGGGGACGAGGGGGTAACCTACGAGCAGTACTTC